The 21 T cell receptor beta chains listed next were all sequenced from one sample in a study of T cell responses to AZD1222 COVID-19 vaccine. The method was immunoSEQ multiplex PCR; TCRdb's version includes in-frame clones alone and lacks a portion of them. The sample has approximately 140,000 clones, 88% seen once. This specimen was peripheral blood, taken on day 0 of AZD1222 vaccination. The receptor source for this set is an adult in good health.

This chain connects TRBV4-3 to TRBJ2-1, with D maybe TRBD2 (6 bases). This CDR3 region has 15 residues. CDR1 is LGHNA and CDR2 is YSLEER in the germline V gene. V was shortened by 1 base and J by 3 bases, with 10 bases between the two germline ends. The CDR3 here is CASSQGLASYNEQFF. The CDR3 nucleotides are TGCGCCAGCAGCCAAGGTCTAGCGAGCTACAATGAGCAGTTCTTC.

This clone showed up just once. The chain couples TRBV7-7 to TRBJ2-3; D not resolved. Germline V gives CDR1 SSHAT, CDR2 FNYEAQ (reference sequence). This CDR3 has 14 amino acids. V dropped 1 base and J dropped 2 bases, with 7 bases sitting between them. CDR3 residues: CASSLGEDTDTQYF. The CDR3 bases are TGTGCCAGCAGCTTAGGCGAGGACACAGATACGCAGTATTTT.

This clone has only a few counts. The chain employs TRBV5-1 and TRBJ2-2; D is ambiguous. Germline CDR1 SGHRS, CDR2 YFSETQ. V dropped 0 bases and J dropped 6 bases, with 15 bases sitting between them. This CDR3 region has 16 residues. The CDR3 nucleotides read TGCGCCAGCAGCTTGGTGGCACTACTCGGTTCCGGGGAGCTGTTTTTT. It codes for CASSLVALLGSGELFF.

The V call is TRBV9, the J call TRBJ2-2; no firm D call. Deletions cut 2 bases from V and 4 bases from J, with 3 bases between. Germline V gene data show CDR1 as SGDLS and CDR2 as YYNGEE. The CDR3 has 12 amino acids. The CDR3 sequence: CASSVGTGELFF. The DNA for the CDR3 is TGTGCCAGCAGCGTTGGCACCGGGGAGCTGTTTTTT.

The chain combines TRBV5-1 with TRBJ1-6, with 7 bases fitting TRBD1. This CDR3 spans 16 amino acids. From germline, CDR1 is SGHRS and CDR2 YFSETQ. V gave up 5 bases and J gave up 6 bases; unmatched junction bases: 11. The CDR3 region has the DNA TGCGCCAGCAGGGGAGGGCAGGGGGTACGTAATTCACCCCTCCACTTT. It specifies CASRGGQGVRNSPLHF.

The chain uses TRBV14 and TRBJ2-4; 9 positions match TRBD1. Per germline, CDR1 SGHDN and CDR2 FVKESK. This CDR3 region has 18 residues. Trimming cost V 6 bases and J 0 bases; bases outside gene matches: 12. This CDR3 reads CASSPGQGHSLAKNIQYF. CDR3 nucleotides: TGTGCCAGCAGTCCGGGACAGGGCCATTCTTTAGCCAAAAACATTCAGTACTTC.

J is TRBJ1-2 and V is TRBV6-4; possible D gene TRBD1, 5 bases. The CDR3 length is 13 residues. V lost 1 base, J lost 4 bases, and 7 bases lay in between. Germline CDR1 is MRHNA and CDR2 is SNTAGT. The CDR3 nucleotides are TGTGCCAGCAGTGACTTCGGGGGCTATGGCTACACCTTC. Its translation is CASSDFGGYGYTF.

The chain couples TRBV24-1 to TRBJ1-3; D is ambiguous. The CDR3 is made up of 13 amino acids. Germline V gives CDR1 KGHDR, CDR2 SFDVKD. V was trimmed by 3 bases and J by 8 bases, leaving 10 bases between them. CDR3 protein: CATSDPNGDTIYF. Written as DNA, the CDR3 is TGTGCCACCAGTGATCCCAACGGGGACACCATATATTTT.

The chain carries TRBV4-1 and TRBJ2-3, with a tentative D call TRBD2 (5 bases). The CDR3 consists of 13 residues. Trimming pared 11 bases from V and 6 bases from J, leaving 18 bases between. Germline V lookup: CDR1 MGHRA, CDR2 YSYEKL. The CDR3 bases are TGCGCCGGTGCTAGCCAAAATAGGGATACGCAGTATTTT. Amino acid sequence: CAGASQNRDTQYF.

This chain connects TRBV7-3 to TRBJ2-3, with TRBD2 identical over 10 bases. CDR1 SGHTA and CDR2 FQGTGA come from the germline V gene. This CDR3 spans 15 amino acids. The V and J ends lost 6 bases and 3 bases, in that order; junction bases with no gene match: 6. The CDR3 loop is CASRSQRGGTDTQYF. The CDR3, as DNA: TGTGCCAGCAGGTCCCAGCGGGGGGGTACAGATACGCAGTATTTT.

The rearrangement joins TRBV28 to TRBJ1-2; D gene ambiguous. Trimming removed 6 bases at V and 6 bases at J, with 8 bases between. The CDR3 has 11 residues. The germline V gene has CDR1 MDHEN and CDR2 SYDVKM. CDR3 DNA sequence: TGTGCCAGCAGCCCCATAGATGGCTACACCTTC. It is translated as CASSPIDGYTF.

The chain uses TRBV30 and TRBJ1-1; 9 bases map to TRBD1. J was trimmed by 0 bases and V by 3 bases; bases with no gene match: 5. Germline CDR1 reads GTSNPN; CDR2 reads SVGIG (reference sequence). This CDR3 is 15 amino acids long. Here the CDR3 DNA reads TGTGCCTGGAGAGGACAGGGGCTGATGAACACTGAAGCTTTCTTT. Translating it yields CAWRGQGLMNTEAFF.

There are a few counts of this clone. This chain's CDR3 is CASSMVLAGVKGTDTQYF. The DNA of the CDR3 is TGTGCCAGTAGTATGGTACTAGCGGGGGTTAAGGGCACAGATACGCAGTATTTT. This chain connects TRBV19 to TRBJ2-3, with 11 bases aligning to TRBD2. The CDR3 covers 18 residues. CDR1 and CDR2 from the germline V gene are LNHDA and SQIVND (reference sequence). The ends lost 3 bases at V and 1 base at J; junction bases unmatched: 9.

The genes are TRBV19 and TRBJ1-2, with unresolved D. The CDR3 extends over 15 amino acids. CDR1 and CDR2 (germline): LNHDA, SQIVND (reference sequence). V was clipped by 3 bases and J by 3 bases, with 14 bases between them. CDR3 nucleotides: TGTGCCAGTAGTATCATGGACCGTCACTACTATGGCTACACCTTC. It specifies CASSIMDRHYYGYTF.

The chain has TRBV5-1 and TRBJ1-1; D gene unclear. Germline values: CDR1 SGHRS, CDR2 YFSETQ. This CDR3 is 14 amino acids long. Trimming removed 4 bases at V and 1 base at J, with 11 bases between. CDR3 sequence reads: CASSLTTANTEAFF. CDR3 sequence (DNA): TGCGCCAGCAGCCTCACAACAGCGAACACTGAAGCTTTCTTT.

V gene TRBV28 combines with J gene TRBJ2-7; either TRBD1 or TRBD2 may fit D (5 bases each). V lost 4 bases, J lost 0 bases, and 7 bases lay in between. Per the germline V gene, CDR1 is MDHEN and CDR2 is SYDVKM. The CDR3 is made up of 13 amino acids. CDR3 region: CASSSGPSYEQYF. The DNA of the CDR3 is TGTGCCAGCAGTTCGGGACCCTCCTACGAGCAGTACTTC.

The J gene is TRBJ1-6, the V gene TRBV18; TRBD1 matches 9 bases. The CDR3 length is 18 residues. Germline CDR1 reads KGHSH; CDR2 reads LQKENI. The ends lost 4 bases at V and 5 bases at J; junction bases unmatched: 12. Here the CDR3 DNA reads TGTGCCAGCTCACTAAGGACAGGGGATGAGGTTAATAATTCACCCCTCCACTTT. Protein: CASSLRTGDEVNNSPLHF.

CDR3 region: CSTNGVAGGDTQYF. CDR3 nucleotide sequence: TGCAGCACCAATGGGGTAGCGGGGGGAGATACGCAGTATTTT. The chain recombines TRBV29-1 with TRBJ2-3; TRBD2 agrees at 10 bases. The junction had 10 bases not matched to a gene; V was cut back by 8 bases and J by 5 bases. Germline CDR1 reads SQVTM; CDR2 reads ANQGSEA. The CDR3 loop spans 14 amino acids.

This chain connects TRBV5-1 to TRBJ1-2; possibly TRBD1 for D (5 bases). The V end lost 4 bases, the J end lost 7 bases, and 20 bases lay between the germline ends. Germline V gene lookup returns CDR1 SGHRS and CDR2 YFSETQ. This CDR3 has 15 residues. CDR3: CASSTDSPGTGGYTF. Written as DNA, the CDR3 is TGCGCCAGCAGCACTGACAGTCCCGGCACGGGTGGCTACACCTTC.

This sequence joins TRBV3-1 (or the pseudogene TRBV3-2) and TRBJ1-2; 7 nucleotides agree with TRBD1. Unmatched junction bases numbered 4, after V lost 4 bases and J lost 5 bases. The CDR3 loop spans 13 amino acids. In germline, CDR1 is LGHDT, CDR2 YNNKEL (reference sequence). The CDR3 coding sequence is TGTGCCAGCAGCCGTTTGACAGGGTATGGCTACACCTTC. Its protein product is CASSRLTGYGYTF.

The rearrangement links TRBV5-1 to TRBJ1-2; D not resolved. Germline loops: CDR1 SGHRS, CDR2 YFSETQ. Between the trimmed V and J ends, which lost 2 bases and 5 bases, there was a span of 7 bases. The CDR3 totals 12 residues. The CDR3 coding sequence is TGCGCCAGCAGCTTTGACGGTTATGGCTACACCTTC. As protein: CASSFDGYGYTF. The full variable domain, completed using reference TRBV5-1 and TRBJ1-2, is KAGVTQTPRYLIKTRGQQVTLSCSPISGHRSVSWYQQTPGQGLQFLFEYFSETQRNKGNFPGRFSGRQFSNSRSEMNVSTLELGDSALYLCASSFDGYGYTFGSGTRLTVV.